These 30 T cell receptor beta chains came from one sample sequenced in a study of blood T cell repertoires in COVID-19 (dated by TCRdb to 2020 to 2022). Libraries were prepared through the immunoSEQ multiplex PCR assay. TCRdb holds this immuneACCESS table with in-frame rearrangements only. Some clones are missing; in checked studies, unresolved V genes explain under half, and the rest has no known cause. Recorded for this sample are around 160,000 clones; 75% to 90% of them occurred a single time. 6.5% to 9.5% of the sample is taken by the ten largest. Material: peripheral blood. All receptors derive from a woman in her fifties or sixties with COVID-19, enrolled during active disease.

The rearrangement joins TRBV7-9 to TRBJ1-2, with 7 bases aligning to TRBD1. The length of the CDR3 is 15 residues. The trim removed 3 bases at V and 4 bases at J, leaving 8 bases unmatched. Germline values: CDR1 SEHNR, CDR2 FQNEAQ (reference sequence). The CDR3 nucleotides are TGTGCCAGCAGCTTTGACCCGGACAGGTCCTATGGCTACACCTTC. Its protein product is CASSFDPDRSYGYTF. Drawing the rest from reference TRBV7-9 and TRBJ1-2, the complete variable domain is DTGVSQNPRHKITKRGQNVTFRCDPISEHNRLYWYRQTLGQGPEFLTYFQNEAQLEKSRLLSDRFSAERPKGSFSTLEIQRTEQGDSAMYLCASSFDPDRSYGYTFGSGTRLTVV.

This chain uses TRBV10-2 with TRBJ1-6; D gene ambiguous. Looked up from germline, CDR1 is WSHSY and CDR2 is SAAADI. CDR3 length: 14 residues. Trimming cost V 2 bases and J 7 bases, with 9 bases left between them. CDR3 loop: CASSEGGGNSPLHF. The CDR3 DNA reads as TGCGCCAGCAGTGAGGGAGGTGGAAATTCACCCCTCCACTTT.

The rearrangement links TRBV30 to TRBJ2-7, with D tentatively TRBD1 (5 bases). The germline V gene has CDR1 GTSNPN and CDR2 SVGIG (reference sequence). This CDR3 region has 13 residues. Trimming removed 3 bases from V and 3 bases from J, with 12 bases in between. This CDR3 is CAWRLDNFYEQYF. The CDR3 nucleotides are TGTGCCTGGAGGTTGGACAATTTCTACGAGCAGTACTTC.

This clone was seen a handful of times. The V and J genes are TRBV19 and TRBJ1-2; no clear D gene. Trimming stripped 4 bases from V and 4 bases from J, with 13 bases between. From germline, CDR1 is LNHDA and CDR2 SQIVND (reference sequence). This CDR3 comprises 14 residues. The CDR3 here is CASSRTNEPYGYTF. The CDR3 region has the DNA TGTGCCAGTAGTAGAACTAACGAGCCCTATGGCTACACCTTC.

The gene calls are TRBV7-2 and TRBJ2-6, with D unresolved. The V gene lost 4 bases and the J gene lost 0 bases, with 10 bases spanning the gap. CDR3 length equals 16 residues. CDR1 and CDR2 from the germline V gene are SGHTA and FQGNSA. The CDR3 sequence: CASSSRGISGANVLTF. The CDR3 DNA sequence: TGTGCCAGCAGCTCACGCGGTATCTCTGGGGCCAACGTCCTGACTTTC.

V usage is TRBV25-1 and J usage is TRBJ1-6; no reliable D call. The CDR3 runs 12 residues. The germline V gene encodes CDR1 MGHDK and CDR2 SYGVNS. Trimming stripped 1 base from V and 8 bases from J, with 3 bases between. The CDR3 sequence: CASSESDSPLHF. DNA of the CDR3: TGTGCCAGCAGTGAATCCGATTCACCCCTCCACTTT.

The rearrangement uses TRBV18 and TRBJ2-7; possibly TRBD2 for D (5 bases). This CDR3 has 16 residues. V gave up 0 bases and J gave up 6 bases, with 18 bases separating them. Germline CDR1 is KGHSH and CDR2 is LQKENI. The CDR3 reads CASSPPPGRVMGEQYF. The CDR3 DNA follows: TGTGCCAGCTCACCACCTCCGGGAAGAGTTATGGGCGAGCAGTACTTC.

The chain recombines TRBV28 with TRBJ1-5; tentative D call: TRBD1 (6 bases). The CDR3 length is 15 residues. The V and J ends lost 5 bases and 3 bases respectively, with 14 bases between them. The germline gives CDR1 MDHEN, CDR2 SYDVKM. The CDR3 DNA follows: TGTGCCAGCAGTACCCGGGACACATTCAATCAGCCCCAGCATTTT. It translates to CASSTRDTFNQPQHF.

CDR3: CASSYLGQGAGGYTF. Here the CDR3 DNA reads TGTGCCAGCAGTTACCTGGGACAGGGGGCTGGGGGCTACACCTTC. This chain links TRBV6-5 with TRBJ1-2, with 12 positions matching TRBD1. From germline, CDR1 is MNHEY and CDR2 SVGAGI. V lost 2 bases to trimming and J lost 8 bases; unmatched junction nucleotides: 6. The CDR3 is 15 residues long.

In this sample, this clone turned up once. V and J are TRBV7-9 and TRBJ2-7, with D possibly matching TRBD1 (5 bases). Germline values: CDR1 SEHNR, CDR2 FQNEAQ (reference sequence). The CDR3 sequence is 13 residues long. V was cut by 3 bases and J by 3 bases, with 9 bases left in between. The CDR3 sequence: CASSFPGNYEQYF. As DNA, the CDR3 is TGTGCCAGCAGCTTCCCAGGGAACTACGAGCAGTACTTC.

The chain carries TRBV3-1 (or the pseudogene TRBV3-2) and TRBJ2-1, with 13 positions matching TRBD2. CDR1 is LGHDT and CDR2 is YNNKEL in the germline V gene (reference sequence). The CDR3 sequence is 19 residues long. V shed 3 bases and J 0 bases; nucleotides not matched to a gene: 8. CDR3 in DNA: TGTGCCAGCAGCCAGACTAGCGGGGGGTTCGGGAGCTCCTACAATGAGCAGTTCTTC. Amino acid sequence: CASSQTSGGFGSSYNEQFF.

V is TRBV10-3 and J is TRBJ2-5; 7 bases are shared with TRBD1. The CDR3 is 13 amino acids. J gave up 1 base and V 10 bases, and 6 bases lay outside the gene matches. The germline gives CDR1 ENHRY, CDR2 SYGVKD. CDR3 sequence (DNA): TGTGCCACCGAACGACAGGGCCAAGAGACCCAGTACTTC. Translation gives CATERQGQETQYF.

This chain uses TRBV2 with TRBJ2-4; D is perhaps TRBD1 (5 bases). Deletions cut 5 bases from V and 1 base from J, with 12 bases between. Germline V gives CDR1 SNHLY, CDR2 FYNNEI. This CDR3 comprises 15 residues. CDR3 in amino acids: CASSSDSPAKNIQYF. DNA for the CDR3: TGTGCCAGCAGTTCCGACAGCCCGGCCAAAAACATTCAGTACTTC.

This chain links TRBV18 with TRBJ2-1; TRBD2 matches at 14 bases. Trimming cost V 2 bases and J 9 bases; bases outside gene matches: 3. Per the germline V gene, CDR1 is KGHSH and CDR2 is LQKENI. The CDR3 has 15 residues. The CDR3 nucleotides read TGTGCCAGCTCACCATCGACTAGCGGGGGGGTTGAGCAGTTCTTC. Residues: CASSPSTSGGVEQFF.

Here the CDR3 reads CASSQVTGSYGYTF. The CDR3 DNA reads TGCGCCAGCAGCCAAGTCACAGGATCCTATGGCTACACCTTC. V usage is TRBV4-3 and J usage is TRBJ1-2, with D tentatively TRBD1 (5 bases). Trimming cost V 1 base and J 4 bases, with 10 bases left between them. This CDR3 region has 14 residues. The germline V gene encodes CDR1 LGHNA and CDR2 YSLEER.

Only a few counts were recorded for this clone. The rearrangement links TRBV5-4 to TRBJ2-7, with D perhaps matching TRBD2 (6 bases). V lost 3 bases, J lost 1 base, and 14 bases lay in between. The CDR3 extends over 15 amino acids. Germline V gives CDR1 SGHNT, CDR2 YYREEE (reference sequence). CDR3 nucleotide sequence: TGTGCCAGCAGCTCGGGACTTCTGTTTTCCTACGAGCAGTACTTC. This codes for CASSSGLLFSYEQYF.

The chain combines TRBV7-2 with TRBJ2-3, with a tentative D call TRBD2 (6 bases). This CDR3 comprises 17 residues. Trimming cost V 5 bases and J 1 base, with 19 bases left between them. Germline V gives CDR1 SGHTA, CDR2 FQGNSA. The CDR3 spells CASSTSTLAEGTDTQYF. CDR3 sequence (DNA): TGTGCCAGCAGCACTTCAACACTAGCTGAGGGCACAGATACGCAGTATTTT.

The CDR3 here is CASSLSGQGSWEQFF. CDR3 sequence (DNA): TGTGCCAGCAGCTTATCGGGACAGGGATCATGGGAGCAGTTCTTC. J is TRBJ2-1 and V is TRBV7-9; 9 bases map to TRBD1. CDR1 SEHNR and CDR2 FQNEAQ come from the germline V gene (reference sequence). J lost 10 bases, V lost 2 bases, and 9 bases had no gene match. The CDR3 is 15 residues long.

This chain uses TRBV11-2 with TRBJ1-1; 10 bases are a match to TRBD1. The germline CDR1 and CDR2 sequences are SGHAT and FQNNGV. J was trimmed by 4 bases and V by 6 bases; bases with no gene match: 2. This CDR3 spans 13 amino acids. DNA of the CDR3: TGTGCCAGCAGAGGACAGGGGGGCACTGAAGCTTTCTTT. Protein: CASRGQGGTEAFF.

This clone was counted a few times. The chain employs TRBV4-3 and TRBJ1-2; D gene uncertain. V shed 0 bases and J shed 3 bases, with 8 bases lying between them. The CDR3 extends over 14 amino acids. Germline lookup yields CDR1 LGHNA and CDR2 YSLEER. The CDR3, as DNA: TGCGCCAGCAGCCAAGACCGCGGCTACTATGGCTACACCTTC. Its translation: CASSQDRGYYGYTF.

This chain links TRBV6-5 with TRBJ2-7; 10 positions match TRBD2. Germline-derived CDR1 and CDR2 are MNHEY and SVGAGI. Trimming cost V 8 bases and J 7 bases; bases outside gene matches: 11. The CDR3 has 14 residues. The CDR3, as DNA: TGTGCCAGCTCATACCTCGGGACTAGCGAGGAGCAGTACTTC. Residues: CASSYLGTSEEQYF.

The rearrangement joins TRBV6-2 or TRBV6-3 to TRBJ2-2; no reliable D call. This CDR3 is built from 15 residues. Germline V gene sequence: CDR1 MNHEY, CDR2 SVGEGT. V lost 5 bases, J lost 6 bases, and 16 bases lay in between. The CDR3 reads CASSTRLGLSGELFF. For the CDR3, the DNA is TGTGCCAGCAGTACCCGCCTAGGCTTGTCCGGGGAGCTGTTTTTT.

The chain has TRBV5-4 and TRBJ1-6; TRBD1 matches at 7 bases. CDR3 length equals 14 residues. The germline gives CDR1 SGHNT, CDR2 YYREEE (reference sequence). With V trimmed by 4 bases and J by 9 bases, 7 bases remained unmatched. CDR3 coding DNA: TGTGCCAGCAGCATAGACAGGGTCGGTTCACCCCTCCACTTT. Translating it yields CASSIDRVGSPLHF.

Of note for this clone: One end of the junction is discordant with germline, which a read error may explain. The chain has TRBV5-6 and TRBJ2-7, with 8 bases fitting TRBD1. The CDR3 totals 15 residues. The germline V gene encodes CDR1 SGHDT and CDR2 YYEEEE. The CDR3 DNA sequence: TGTGCCAGCAGCTTGGGACAGGGGATCTCCTCCGAGCAGTACTTC. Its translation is CASSLGQGISSEQYF.

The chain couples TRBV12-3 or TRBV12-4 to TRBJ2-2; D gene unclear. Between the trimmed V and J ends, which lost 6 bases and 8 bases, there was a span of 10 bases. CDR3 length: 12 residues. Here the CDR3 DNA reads TGTGCCAGCAGCCTCTTAGAAGGGGAGCTGTTTTTT. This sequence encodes CASSLLEGELFF.

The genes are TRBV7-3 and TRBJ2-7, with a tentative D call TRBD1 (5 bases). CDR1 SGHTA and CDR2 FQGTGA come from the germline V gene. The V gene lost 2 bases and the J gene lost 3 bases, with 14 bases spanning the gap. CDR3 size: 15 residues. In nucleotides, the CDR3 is TGTGCCAGCAGCTTATCCGCAGGGAAGGGCTACGAGCAGTACTTC. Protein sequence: CASSLSAGKGYEQYF. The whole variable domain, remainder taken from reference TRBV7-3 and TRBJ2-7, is GAGVSQTPSNKVTEKGKYVELRCDPISGHTALYWYRQSLGQGPEFLIYFQGTGAADDSGLPNDRFFAVRPEGSVSTLKIQRTERGDSAVYLCASSLSAGKGYEQYFGPGTRLTVT.

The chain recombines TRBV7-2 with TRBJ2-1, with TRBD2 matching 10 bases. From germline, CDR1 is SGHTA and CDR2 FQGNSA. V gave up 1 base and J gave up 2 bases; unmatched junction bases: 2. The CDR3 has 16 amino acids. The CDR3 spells CASSLGAGGAYNEQFF. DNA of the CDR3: TGTGCCAGCAGCTTAGGAGCGGGGGGGGCCTACAATGAGCAGTTCTTC. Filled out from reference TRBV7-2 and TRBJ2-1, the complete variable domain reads GAGVSQSPSNKVTEKGKDVELRCDPISGHTALYWYRQSLGQGLEFLIYFQGNSAPDKSGLPSDRFSAERTGGSVSTLTIQRTQQEDSAVYLCASSLGAGGAYNEQFFGPGTRLTVL.

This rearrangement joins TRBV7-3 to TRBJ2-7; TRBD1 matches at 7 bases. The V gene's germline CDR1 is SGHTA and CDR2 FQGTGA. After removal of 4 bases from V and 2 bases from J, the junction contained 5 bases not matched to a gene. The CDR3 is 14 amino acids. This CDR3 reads CASSSPDRTYEQYF. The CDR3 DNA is TGTGCCAGCAGCTCCCCGGACAGGACCTACGAGCAGTACTTC.

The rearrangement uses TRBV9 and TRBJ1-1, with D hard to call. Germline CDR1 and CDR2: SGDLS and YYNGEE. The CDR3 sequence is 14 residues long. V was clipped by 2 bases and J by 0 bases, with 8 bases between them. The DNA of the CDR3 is TGTGCCAGCAGCGTGTCCAGTGTGAACACTGAAGCTTTCTTT. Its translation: CASSVSSVNTEAFF.

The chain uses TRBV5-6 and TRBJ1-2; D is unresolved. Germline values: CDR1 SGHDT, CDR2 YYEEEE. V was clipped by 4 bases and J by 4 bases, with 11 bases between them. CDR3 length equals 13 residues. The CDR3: CASSPGFAYGYTF. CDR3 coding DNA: TGTGCCAGCAGCCCCGGGTTTGCCTATGGCTACACCTTC.